This T cell receptor (beta chain) originates from a study of T-cell memory formation after mild COVID-19. Germline CDR1 reads SGDLS; CDR2 reads YYNGEE. The length of the CDR3 is 14 residues. V gave up 0 bases and J gave up 7 bases, with 11 bases separating them. MiXCR, applied by TCRdb to the 5' RACE reads, yields one record per CDR3 protein. The top ten hold 40% to 45% of the sample, which has 65,000 to 95,000 distinct CDR3 sequences, roughly 13% seen once. Sequenced sample: PBMCs or a T cell subset sorted from them (not recorded which). The V call is TRBV9, the J call TRBJ2-1; either TRBD1 or TRBD2 may supply D (6 bases each). This clonotype was obtained from a man aged 18 to 30 who had mild COVID-19 (a few samples of this study predate the infection). Cell type and time point are not known. CDR3 sequence: CASSVVGGRNEQFF. In nucleotides, the CDR3 is TGTGCCAGCAGCGTAGTAGGGGGGCGGAATGAGCAGTTCTTC. The complete variable domain, with remaining parts taken from reference TRBV9 and TRBJ2-1, reads DSGVTQTPKHLITATGQRVTLRCSPRSGDLSVYWYQQSLDQGLQFLIQYYNGEERAKGNILERFSAQQFPDLHSELNLSSLELGDSALYFCASSVVGGRNEQFFGPGTRLTVL.